Each of the 30 T cell receptor beta chains below was sequenced from the same sample in a study of blood T cell repertoires in COVID-19. Some clones are missing from TCRdb's copy, which holds only in-frame ones; the method was immunoSEQ multiplex PCR. This repertoire shows 200,000 to 300,000 clones, 75% to 90% found once; its top ten account for 3.7%. The sequenced sample was peripheral blood. The receptors originated from a woman in her thirties or forties with acute or convalescent COVID-19.

The chain has TRBV6-1 and TRBJ2-7; 7 bases are a match to TRBD2. This CDR3 is 14 amino acids long. With 2 bases clipped from V and 6 bases from J, the junction kept 7 bases outside the gene matches. Germline V gives CDR1 MNHNS, CDR2 SASEGT. CDR3 residues: CASSESSGLSEQYV. CDR3 sequence (DNA): TGTGCCAGCAGTGAATCTAGCGGCCTAAGCGAGCAGTACGTC.

CDR3 coding DNA: TGTGCCAGCGGACAAAGCGACAGGGGAGGGTACACTGAAGCTTTCTTT. Protein product: CASGQSDRGGYTEAFF. The chain uses TRBV19 and TRBJ1-1; 8 nucleotides align to TRBD1. CDR3 length: 16 residues. Germline V gives CDR1 LNHDA, CDR2 SQIVND (reference sequence). Germline trimming cut 9 bases from V and 3 bases from J; bases unmatched to any gene: 15.

The J gene is TRBJ2-7, the V gene TRBV5-1; D is possibly TRBD2 (7 bases). The CDR3 consists of 15 residues. Trimming took off 2 bases at V and 4 bases at J, with 16 bases between the two ends. CDR1 and CDR2 (germline): SGHRS, YFSETQ. CDR3: CASSFGGGGEYEQYV. In nucleotides, the CDR3 is TGCGCCAGCAGCTTCGGGGGCGGGGGCGAGTACGAGCAGTACGTC.

The chain couples TRBV19 to TRBJ1-2; D remains ambiguous. The germline gives CDR1 LNHDA, CDR2 SQIVND (reference sequence). The germline V and J ends were trimmed by 1 base and 8 bases, with 17 bases remaining between them. CDR3 size: 15 residues. CDR3 in DNA: TGTGCCAGTAGTATAGGCGAGGCAGGAGGTAAAGGCTACACCTTC. Amino acids: CASSIGEAGGKGYTF.

This rearrangement joins TRBV12-3 or TRBV12-4 to TRBJ2-1; TRBD1 matches at 9 bases. V lost 6 bases and J lost 12; bases outside the gene matches: 9. This CDR3 region has 13 residues. The CDR3 nucleotides are TGTGCCAGCAGCCTGCCGGGACAGGGTTGGCAGTTCTTC. It encodes CASSLPGQGWQFF.

The rearrangement joins TRBV10-3 to TRBJ1-1; D might be TRBD1 (5 bases). The germline V and J ends were trimmed by 5 bases and 11 bases, with 15 bases remaining between them. CDR3 length: 12 amino acids. Germline values: CDR1 ENHRY, CDR2 SYGVKD. In nucleotides, the CDR3 is TGTGCCATCAGTAATCCGGACACAAAGGCTTTCTTT. This encodes CAISNPDTKAFF.

This chain links TRBV30 with TRBJ2-7; a possible D gene is TRBD2 (7 bases). V was clipped by 7 bases and J by 2 bases, with 15 bases between them. Germline CDR1 reads GTSNPN; CDR2 reads SVGIG (reference sequence). The CDR3 runs 13 residues. The CDR3 sequence: CASRGGATYEQYV. CDR3 in DNA: TGTGCCTCCCGTGGGGGGGCCACCTACGAGCAGTACGTC.

This chain links TRBV28 with TRBJ1-2; D remains ambiguous. The CDR3 has 13 residues. Germline CDR1 is MDHEN and CDR2 is SYDVKM. The V gene lost 6 bases and the J gene lost 6 bases, with 14 bases spanning the gap. CDR3 bases: TGTGCCAGCAGAACTAAAGAAGGCGATGGCTACACCTTC. This gives the protein CASRTKEGDGYTF.

The chain has TRBV7-2 and TRBJ2-1, with 11 positions matching TRBD2. CDR3 length: 17 amino acids. Losses at the gene ends were 5 bases for V and 6 bases for J; bases not matched to a gene: 12. Germline lookup yields CDR1 SGHTA and CDR2 FQGNSA. CDR3 sequence (DNA): TGTGCCAGCAGCCGCGAGGGGTCTAGCGGGGGGCGCAATGAGCAGTTCTTC. Protein sequence: CASSREGSSGGRNEQFF.

This clone was recorded once. The CDR3 here is CASSPGQGVYNEQFF. The CDR3 nucleotides are TGTGCCAGCAGCCCGGGACAGGGGGTCTACAATGAGCAGTTCTTC. The chain carries TRBV7-3 and TRBJ2-1, with TRBD1 matching 11 bases. The CDR3 has 15 residues. The V gene end was trimmed by 5 bases and the J gene end by 3 bases; junction bases not matched to a gene: 3. In germline, CDR1 is SGHTA, CDR2 FQGTGA.

This chain uses TRBV12-3 or TRBV12-4 with TRBJ2-5; no reliable D call. Trimming stripped 2 bases from V and 4 bases from J, with 8 bases between. The CDR3 contains 13 residues. The CDR3 nucleotides are TGTGCCAGCAGTTTATTGCGCGGAGAGACCCAGTACTTC. The encoded protein is CASSLLRGETQYF.

As to this clone: Other DNA sequences in the same sample also yield this CDR3. This chain uses TRBV5-4 with TRBJ2-1, with TRBD1 matching over 9 bases. The J segment lost 6 bases and the V segment lost 3 bases, leaving 4 bases of the junction unmatched. Germline V lookup: CDR1 SGHNT, CDR2 YYREEE (reference sequence). The CDR3 is made up of 14 amino acids. The DNA for the CDR3 is TGTGCCAGCAGCTCGGGACAGGGCCGCAATGAGCAGTTCTTC. It codes for CASSSGQGRNEQFF.

The sample holds one count of this clone. The V and J genes are TRBV4-2 and TRBJ2-2, with D unresolved. The V end was cut by 3 bases, the J end by 2 bases, with 16 bases between. CDR1 is LGHNA and CDR2 is YNFKEQ in the germline V gene. This CDR3 has 17 amino acids. Here the CDR3 DNA reads TGTGCCAGCAGCCAGGCCGCGGCGCGATACAACACCGGGGAGCTGTTTTTT. Translating it yields CASSQAAARYNTGELFF.

This clone has more than one count but fewer than ten. The chain combines TRBV2 with TRBJ1-5; D might be TRBD1 (5 bases). V lost 6 bases to trimming and J lost 7 bases, with 13 bases between them. In germline, CDR1 is SNHLY, CDR2 FYNNEI. CDR3 size: 13 residues. In nucleotides, the CDR3 is TGTGCCAGCAGGTTTACCAGGGAACAGCCCCAGCATTTT. Amino acid sequence: CASRFTREQPQHF.

This chain joins TRBV9 and TRBJ2-3, with TRBD2 matching over 7 bases. Germline assignment: CDR1 SGDLS and CDR2 YYNGEE. V was clipped by 3 bases and J by 2 bases; unmatched bases: 12. The CDR3 consists of 17 residues. The CDR3 loop reads CASSARPPGGPTDTQYF. CDR3 DNA: TGTGCCAGCAGCGCGAGGCCGCCGGGGGGACCCACAGATACGCAGTATTTT.

V is TRBV20-1 and J is TRBJ2-3; the match to TRBD2 covers 10 bases. In germline, CDR1 is DFQATT, CDR2 SNEGSKA (reference sequence). The CDR3 runs 16 residues. V dropped 3 bases and J dropped 1; count of bases not matched to a gene: 7. This chain's CDR3 is CSASDLAGDGTDTQYF. In nucleotides, the CDR3 is TGCAGTGCTAGTGACCTAGCGGGGGATGGCACAGATACGCAGTATTTT.

The chain recombines TRBV5-4 with TRBJ2-3; perhaps TRBD2 as D (6 bases). V was pared by 3 bases and J by 0 bases, with 17 bases between. CDR1 is SGHNT and CDR2 is YYREEE in the germline V gene (reference sequence). The CDR3 spans 17 residues. The CDR3 region has the DNA TGTGCCAGCAGCTCCCGTCCGGGGGAAACTAGCACAGATACGCAGTATTTT. This codes for CASSSRPGETSTDTQYF.

This clone was found once. J is TRBJ1-2 and V is TRBV9, with a possible D match to TRBD1 (5 bases). The germline V gene encodes CDR1 SGDLS and CDR2 YYNGEE. The V end was cut by 0 bases, the J end by 4 bases, with 10 bases between. The CDR3 has 14 amino acids. CDR3 DNA: TGTGCCAGCAGCGTAGGGTCAGGGCTCTATGGCTACACCTTC. Its protein is CASSVGSGLYGYTF.

This chain joins TRBV18 and TRBJ1-1, with D tentatively TRBD1 (5 bases). Between the trimmed V and J ends, which lost 3 bases and 1 base, there was a span of 9 bases. From germline, CDR1 is KGHSH and CDR2 LQKENI. The CDR3 loop spans 14 amino acids. The CDR3 loop reads CASSPKTGNTEAFF. CDR3 bases: TGTGCCAGCTCACCCAAAACAGGGAACACTGAAGCTTTCTTT.

The V gene is TRBV7-6, the J gene TRBJ2-1, with 10 bases lining up with TRBD2. The V gene's germline CDR1 is SGHVS and CDR2 FNYEAQ. This CDR3 has 20 amino acids. With 2 bases clipped from V and 3 bases from J, the junction kept 16 bases outside the gene matches. In DNA form, the CDR3 reads TGTGCCAGCAGCTTACAACCCACGGTCGGTCTAGCGGGGGACTACAATGAGCAGTTCTTC. Translated: CASSLQPTVGLAGDYNEQFF.

The genes are TRBV18 and TRBJ2-4; TRBD2 aligns across 12 bases. CDR3 length: 15 residues. Trimming at V came to 4 bases and at J to 5 bases, leaving 3 bases not matched to a gene. Germline CDR1 reads KGHSH; CDR2 reads LQKENI. CDR3 DNA sequence: TGTGCCAGCTCACAGCGACTAGCGGGGGAAAACATTCAGTACTTC. Protein: CASSQRLAGENIQYF. Full variable domain (missing parts from reference TRBV18 and TRBJ2-4): NAGVMQNPRHLVRRRGQEARLRCSPMKGHSHVYWYRQLPEEGLKFMVYLQKENIIDESGMPKERFSAEFPKEGPSILRIQQVVRGDSAAYFCASSQRLAGENIQYFGAGTRLSVL.

The chain joins TRBV9 to TRBJ2-2; D unclear. The ends were cut back, 3 bases at V and 6 bases at J, with 12 bases in the middle. CDR3 size: 14 residues. Germline V CDR1 and CDR2: SGDLS, YYNGEE. CDR3 coding DNA: TGTGCCAGCAGCGCCCTACAGTGGTCCGGGGAGCTGTTTTTT. It yields the protein CASSALQWSGELFF.

V gene TRBV2 combines with J gene TRBJ1-1; D is perhaps TRBD1 (5 bases). CDR1 and CDR2 from the germline V gene are SNHLY and FYNNEI. The V end lost 11 bases, the J end lost 0 bases, and 13 bases lay between the germline ends. CDR3 size: 13 residues. As DNA, the CDR3 is TGTGCCTCACTCCCGACAGTGAACACTGAAGCTTTCTTT. Protein sequence: CASLPTVNTEAFF.

The J gene is TRBJ1-2, the V gene TRBV5-8; D is ambiguous. V lost 2 bases, J lost 2 bases, and 19 bases lay in between. Per the germline V gene, CDR1 is SGHTS and CDR2 is YDEGEE. The CDR3 totals 17 residues. The DNA of the CDR3 is TGTGCCAGCAGCTTAACCCCTACGTGGGCGCTGAACTATGGCTACACCTTC. As protein: CASSLTPTWALNYGYTF. The variable domain in full, completed from reference TRBV5-8 and TRBJ1-2, reads EAGVTQSPTHLIKTRGQQATLRCSPISGHTSVYWYQQALGLGLQFLLWYDEGEERNRGNFPPRFSGRQFPNYSSELNVNALELEDSALYLCASSLTPTWALNYGYTFGSGTRLTVV.

This clone was seen only once. The chain is built from TRBV28 and TRBJ1-6, with D hard to call. The CDR3 runs to 14 residues. Germline CDR1 reads MDHEN; CDR2 reads SYDVKM. V lost 6 bases and J lost 5, with 11 bases in between. CDR3 coding DNA: TGTGCCAGCAGAGAGGGTCGTCATAATTCACCCCTCCACTTT. It translates to CASREGRHNSPLHF.

The V and J genes are TRBV4-1 and TRBJ1-4; D gene uncertain. Germline V CDR1 and CDR2: MGHRA, YSYEKL. Trimming cost V 6 bases and J 0 bases, with 8 bases left between them. The CDR3 runs to 14 residues. The CDR3 sequence: CASRTTATNEKLFF. The CDR3 DNA reads TGCGCCAGCAGAACGACTGCAACTAATGAAAAACTGTTTTTT.

J is TRBJ2-5 and V is TRBV5-1; weak D call: TRBD2 (5 bases). Germline lookup yields CDR1 SGHRS and CDR2 YFSETQ. The CDR3 length is 15 residues. Trimming left V 5 bases short and J 4 bases short, with 18 bases between. The CDR3 loop is CASSKTAAEGETQYF. For the CDR3, the DNA is TGCGCCAGCAGTAAAACAGCGGCCGAGGGAGAGACCCAGTACTTC.

The chain has TRBV7-8 and TRBJ1-3, with a possible D match to TRBD1 (6 bases). The V and J ends lost 0 bases and 0 bases respectively, with 18 bases between them. Germline V gene lookup returns CDR1 SGHVS and CDR2 FQNEAQ. The CDR3 extends over 19 amino acids. Written as DNA, the CDR3 is TGTGCCAGCAGCTTAGCGCGATTCGGGACACCCGGCTCTGGAAACACCATATATTTT. Its translation is CASSLARFGTPGSGNTIYF.

V is TRBV5-1 and J is TRBJ2-1; TRBD1 matches at 7 bases. CDR1 and CDR2 from the germline V gene are SGHRS and YFSETQ. The CDR3 runs 13 residues. With 7 bases clipped from V and 4 bases from J, the junction kept 5 bases outside the gene matches. The CDR3 DNA sequence: TGCGCCAGCGGGGACAGCTTATACAATGAGCAGTTCTTC. This translates into CASGDSLYNEQFF.

The chain carries TRBV5-1 and TRBJ2-5; TRBD1 aligns across 9 bases. This CDR3 comprises 16 residues. V lost 4 bases to trimming and J lost 5 bases; unmatched junction nucleotides: 12. Germline V gives CDR1 SGHRS, CDR2 YFSETQ. The CDR3 coding sequence is TGCGCCAGCAGCCCCTTCCCGAACAGGGGGCGCGAGACCCAGTACTTC. Translating gives CASSPFPNRGRETQYF.